Described below is a single T cell receptor beta chain sequence and its context. This sample is drawn from a study of blood T cell repertoires in COVID-19. About the study: Some COVID-19 samples were acute and others convalescent; all came from the United States, Italy and Spain. Nucleic acid was either cDNA or gDNA, and it came from T cells, B-cell-depleted T cells, or PBMCs.

Germline V gene lookup returns CDR1 SGHRS and CDR2 YFSETQ. Trimming cost V 3 bases and J 1 base, with 7 bases left between them. The CDR3 covers 13 residues. As handled by the study authors: Amplified reference gene primers provided the basis for estimating nucleated cell counts. Measured with immunoSEQ multiplex PCR; TCRdb has only the in-frame clones, and not every one. V, J and clone size derive from that table, while D and trimming were established from the DNA sequence. The sample contains some 150,000 clones, around four fifths of which appear only once. The material sequenced was peripheral blood. The chain employs TRBV5-1 and TRBJ1-1; D unresolved. This TCR was recovered from a human donor in a cohort sampled during active COVID-19. DNA for the CDR3: TGCGCCAGCAGCTACATGGCGAACACTGAAGCTTTCTTT. Its protein is CASSYMANTEAFF.